These 11 T cell receptor beta chains came from one sample sequenced in a study of T cells in women clearing cervical HPV infection. Measured with immunoSEQ multiplex PCR; TCRdb has only the in-frame clones, and not every one. This table lists about 45,000 clones. Sequencing input: blood buffy coat. All receptors derive from a woman between 18 and 70 years old with a cervical HPV16 infection that either progressed to CIN3+ or cleared (not recorded which).

Concerning this clone: The read terminates 3 residues ahead of where the CDR3 ends, so the germline J gene completes it. The chain combines TRBV20-1 with TRBJ1-4, with 9 bases that match TRBD1. The CDR3 has 16 amino acids. In germline, CDR1 is DFQATT, CDR2 SNEGSKA (reference sequence). With V trimmed by 1 base and J by 8 bases, 11 bases remained unmatched. CDR3 bases read: TGCAGTGCTAGAGGACAGGGGGAGACTTGGGGAGAAAAA. This encodes CSARGQGETWGEK. The complete CDR3 sequence is CSARGQGETWGEKLFF.

Of note for this clone: The CDR3 is cut off 3 residues early in the read; its end comes from the germline J gene. The V call is TRBV2, the J call TRBJ2-2; 7 positions agree with TRBD1. CDR3 length equals 14 residues. Germline-derived CDR1 and CDR2 are SNHLY and FYNNEI. CDR3 region: CASSEGRGYEKLFF. CDR3 DNA (partial): TGTGCCAGCAGTGAAGGCAGGGGGTATGAAAAG.

Regarding this clone: The sequenced fragment ends 3 residues before the CDR3 boundary, so the rest is inferred from the germline J gene. The genes are TRBV5-6 and TRBJ2-7, with D possibly being TRBD2 (6 bases). This CDR3 has 15 residues. V dropped 0 bases and J dropped 6 bases, with 16 bases sitting between them. CDR1 and CDR2 (germline): SGHDT, YYEEEE. The chain's CDR3 is CASSLVSGGWGEQYF. The CDR3 DNA, read in part, is TGTGCCAGCAGCTTGGTGTCCGGGGGTTGGGGCGAG.

A remark on this clone: The read halts 3 residues ahead of the CDR3 end, with the missing end drawn from the germline J gene. The chain links TRBV7-9 to TRBJ2-5, with D maybe TRBD2 (6 bases). The CDR3 length is 14 residues. The germline gives CDR1 SEHNR, CDR2 FQNEAQ (reference sequence). The V gene lost 5 bases and the J gene lost 0 bases, with 10 bases spanning the gap. The DNA read from the CDR3 is TGTGCCAGCAGCGCCCGGGACTACCAAGAGACC. This translates into CASSARDYQET. The full CDR3 is CASSARDYQETQYF.

Turning to this clone: Read data end 3 residues before the CDR3 end; the end is taken from the germline J gene. This chain uses TRBV6-1 with TRBJ1-2, with D perhaps TRBD1 (6 bases). Germline V lookup: CDR1 MNHNS, CDR2 SASEGT. The CDR3 runs to 15 residues. The CDR3 is CASSERGSRSGGYTF. Incomplete CDR3 DNA: TGTGCCAGCAGTGAAAGGGGGAGTAGGTCTGGAGGC.

Worth noting for this clone: Coverage ceases 3 residues before the CDR3 finishes, and the germline J gene fills in the end. V gene TRBV2 combines with J gene TRBJ2-3, with TRBD1 matching 9 bases. Germline CDR1 reads SNHLY; CDR2 reads FYNNEI. The CDR3 has 14 residues. The DNA read from the CDR3 is TGTGCCAGCAGTGATGGGACAGGGTCTAGGACG. It encodes CASSDGTGSRT. The complete CDR3 reads CASSDGTGSRTQYF.

For this clone: Sequencing ends 3 residues short of the CDR3 end; the germline J gene provides the rest. The rearrangement joins TRBV9 to TRBJ2-1; 11 bases agree with TRBD2. J lost 4 bases, V lost 1 base, and 4 bases had no gene match. The CDR3 is 16 amino acids. Germline V gene sequence: CDR1 SGDLS, CDR2 YYNGEE. The CDR3 DNA, read in part, is TGTGCCAGCAGCGTACCCGGGACTAGCGGATACAATGAG. Protein: CASSVPGTSGYNE. The entire CDR3 reads CASSVPGTSGYNEQFF.

Remarks on this clone: The observed sequence ends 3 residues before the CDR3 terminus, with the missing tail filled in from the germline J gene. The chain has TRBV20-1 and TRBJ2-3; 8 bases are a match to TRBD1. CDR1 is DFQATT and CDR2 is SNEGSKA in the germline V gene (reference sequence). CDR3 size: 14 residues. Trimming cost V 6 bases and J 1 base; bases outside gene matches: 6. CDR3: CSAEDRAGTDTQYF. The sequenced part of the CDR3 DNA is TGCAGTGCCGAGGACAGGGCGGGCACAGATACG.

On this clone itself: With the read ending 3 residues before the CDR3 end, the germline J gene is used to fill in that end. The chain recombines TRBV5-1 with TRBJ1-1; D is unresolved. There are 13 residues in the CDR3. The germline V gene has CDR1 SGHRS and CDR2 YFSETQ. The CDR3 DNA, read in part, is TGCGCCAGCAGCTTGGGTAGGGTAGCGGAA. It encodes CASSLGRVAE. In full, the CDR3 is CASSLGRVAEAFF.

About this clone itself: The CDR3 end lies 3 residues beyond the end of the read and is filled in from the germline J gene. This sequence joins TRBV5-1 and TRBJ1-5; no clear D. V lost 4 bases, J lost 7 bases, and 12 bases lay in between. The CDR3 has 13 residues. From germline, CDR1 is SGHRS and CDR2 YFSETQ. CDR3 bases read: TGCGCCAGCAGCCCCACGGGGAGCCAGCCC. Translated, it gives CASSPTGSQP. From start to end, the CDR3 is CASSPTGSQPQHF.

As to this clone: The read falls 3 residues short of the CDR3 end, and the missing part is taken from the germline J gene. The chain has TRBV7-2 and TRBJ1-5; D possibly corresponds to TRBD1 (6 bases). V shed 5 bases and J shed 0 bases, with 11 bases lying between them. The CDR3 length is 15 residues. The germline V gene has CDR1 SGHTA and CDR2 FQGNSA. CDR3 DNA, as far as it was read: TGTGCCAGCAGCCAGACAGGTTATAGCAATCAGCCC. Its translation is CASSQTGYSNQP. The entire CDR3 is CASSQTGYSNQPQHF.